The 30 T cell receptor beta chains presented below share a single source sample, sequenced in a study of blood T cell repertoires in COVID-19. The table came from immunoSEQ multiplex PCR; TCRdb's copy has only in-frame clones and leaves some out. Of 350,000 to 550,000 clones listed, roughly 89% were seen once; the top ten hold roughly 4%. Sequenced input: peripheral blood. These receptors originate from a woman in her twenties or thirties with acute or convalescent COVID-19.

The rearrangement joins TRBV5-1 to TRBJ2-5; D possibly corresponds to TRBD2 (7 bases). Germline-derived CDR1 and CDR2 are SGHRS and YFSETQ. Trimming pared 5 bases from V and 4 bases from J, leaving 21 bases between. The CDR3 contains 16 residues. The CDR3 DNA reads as TGCGCCAGCAGTCGCGGGGGCCCGAAAGAACGAGAGACCCAGTACTTC. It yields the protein CASSRGGPKERETQYF.

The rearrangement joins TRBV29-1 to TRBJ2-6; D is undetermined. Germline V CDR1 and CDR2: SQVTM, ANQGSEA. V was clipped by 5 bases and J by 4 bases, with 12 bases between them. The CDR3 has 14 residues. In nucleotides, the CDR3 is TGCAGCGTTCCAACAGAGTTGGGGGCCAACGTCCTGACTTTC. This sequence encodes CSVPTELGANVLTF. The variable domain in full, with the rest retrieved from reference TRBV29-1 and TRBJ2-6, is SAVISQKPSRDICQRGTSLTIQCQVDSQVTMMFWYRQQPGQSLTLIATANQGSEATYESGFVIDKFPISRPNLTFSTLTVSNMSPEDSSIYLCSVPTELGANVLTFGAGSRLTVL.

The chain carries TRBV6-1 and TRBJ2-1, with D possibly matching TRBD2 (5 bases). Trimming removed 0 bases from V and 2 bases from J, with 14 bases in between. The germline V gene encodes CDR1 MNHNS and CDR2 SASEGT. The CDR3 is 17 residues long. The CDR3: CASSEAASGETYNEQFF. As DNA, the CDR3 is TGTGCCAGCAGTGAAGCCGCCAGCGGAGAAACCTACAATGAGCAGTTCTTC.

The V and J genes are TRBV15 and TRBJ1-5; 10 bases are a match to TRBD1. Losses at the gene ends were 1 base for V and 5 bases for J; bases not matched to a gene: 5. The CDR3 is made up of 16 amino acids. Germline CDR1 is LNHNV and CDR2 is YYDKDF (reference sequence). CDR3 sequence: CATSRGFGTGDQPQHF. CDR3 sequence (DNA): TGTGCCACCAGCAGAGGTTTTGGGACAGGGGATCAGCCCCAGCATTTT.

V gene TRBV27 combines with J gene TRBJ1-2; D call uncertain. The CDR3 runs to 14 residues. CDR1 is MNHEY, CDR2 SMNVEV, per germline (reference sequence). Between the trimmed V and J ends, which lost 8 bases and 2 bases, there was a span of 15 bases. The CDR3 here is CASHSGGKNYGYTF. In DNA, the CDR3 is TGTGCCAGCCACAGTGGAGGAAAAAACTATGGCTACACCTTC.

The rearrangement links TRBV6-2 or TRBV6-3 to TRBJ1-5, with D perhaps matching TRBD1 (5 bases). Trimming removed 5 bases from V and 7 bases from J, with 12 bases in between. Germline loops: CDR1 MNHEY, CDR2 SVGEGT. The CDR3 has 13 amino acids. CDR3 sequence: CASSAQAGQPQHF. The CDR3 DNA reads TGTGCCAGCAGTGCACAGGCAGGGCAGCCCCAGCATTTT.

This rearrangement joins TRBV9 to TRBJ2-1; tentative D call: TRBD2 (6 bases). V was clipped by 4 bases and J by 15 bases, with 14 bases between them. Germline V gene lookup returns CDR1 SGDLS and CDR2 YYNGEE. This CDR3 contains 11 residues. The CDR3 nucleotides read TGTGCCAGCAGCTCGGGACTCCTTCTGTTCTTC. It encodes CASSSGLLLFF.

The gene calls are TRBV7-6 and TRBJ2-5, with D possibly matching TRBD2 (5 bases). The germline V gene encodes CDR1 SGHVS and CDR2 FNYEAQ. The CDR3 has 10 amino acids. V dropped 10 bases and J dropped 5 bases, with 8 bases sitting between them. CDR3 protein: CATGVETQYF. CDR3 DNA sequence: TGTGCCACCGGGGTGGAGACCCAGTACTTC. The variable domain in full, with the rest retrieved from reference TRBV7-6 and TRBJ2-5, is GAGVSQSPRYKVTKRGQDVALRCDPISGHVSLYWYRQALGQGPEFLTYFNYEAQQDKSGLPNDRFSAERPEGSISTLTIQRTEQRDSAMYRCATGVETQYFGPGTRLLVL.

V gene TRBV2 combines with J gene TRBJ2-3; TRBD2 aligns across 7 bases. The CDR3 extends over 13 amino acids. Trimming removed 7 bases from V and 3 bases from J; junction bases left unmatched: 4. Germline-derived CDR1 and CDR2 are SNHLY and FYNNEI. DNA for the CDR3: TGTGCCAGCACCCGACTAGCTACAGATACGCAGTATTTT. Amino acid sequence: CASTRLATDTQYF.

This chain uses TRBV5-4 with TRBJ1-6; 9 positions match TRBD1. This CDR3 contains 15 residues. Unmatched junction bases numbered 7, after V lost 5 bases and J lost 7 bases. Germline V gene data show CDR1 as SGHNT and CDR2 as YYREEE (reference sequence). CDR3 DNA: TGTGCCAGCAGAAGTCGGACAGGGGAGAATTCACCCCTCCACTTT. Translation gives CASRSRTGENSPLHF.

CDR3: CASSLGAQGYNEQFF. CDR3 coding DNA: TGTGCCAGCAGCTTAGGGGCGCAGGGTTACAATGAGCAGTTCTTC. V is TRBV7-3 and J is TRBJ2-1; weak D call: TRBD1 (5 bases). Germline CDR1 reads SGHTA; CDR2 reads FQGTGA. V was clipped by 2 bases and J by 4 bases, with 12 bases between them. This CDR3 has 15 amino acids.

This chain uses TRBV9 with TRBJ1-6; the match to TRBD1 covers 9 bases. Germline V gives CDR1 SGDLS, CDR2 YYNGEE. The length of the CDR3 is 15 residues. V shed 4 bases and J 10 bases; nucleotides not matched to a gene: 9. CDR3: CASSSTGQGHSPLHF. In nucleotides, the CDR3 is TGTGCCAGCAGCTCCACCGGACAGGGGCACTCACCCCTCCACTTT.

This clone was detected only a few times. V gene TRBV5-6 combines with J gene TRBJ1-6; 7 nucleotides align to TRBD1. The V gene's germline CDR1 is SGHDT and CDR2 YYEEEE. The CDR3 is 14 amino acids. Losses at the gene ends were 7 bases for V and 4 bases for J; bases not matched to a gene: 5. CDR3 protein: CASGQDRYNSPLHF. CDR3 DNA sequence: TGTGCCAGCGGACAGGATCGGTATAATTCACCCCTCCACTTT.

Here the CDR3 reads CAWSVGQISEAFF. In nucleotides, the CDR3 is TGTGCCTGGAGCGTCGGACAGATTTCTGAAGCTTTCTTT. V and J are TRBV30 and TRBJ1-1; D is perhaps TRBD1 (6 bases). Germline CDR1 and CDR2: GTSNPN and SVGIG (reference sequence). The CDR3 spans 13 residues. Trimming left V 3 bases short and J 6 bases short, with 14 bases between.

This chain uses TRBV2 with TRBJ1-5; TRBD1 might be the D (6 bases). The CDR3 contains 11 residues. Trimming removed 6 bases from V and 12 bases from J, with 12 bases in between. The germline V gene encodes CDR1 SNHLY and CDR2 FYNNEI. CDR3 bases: TGTGCCAGCAGCCTAAGGACAGACCAGCATTTT. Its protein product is CASSLRTDQHF.

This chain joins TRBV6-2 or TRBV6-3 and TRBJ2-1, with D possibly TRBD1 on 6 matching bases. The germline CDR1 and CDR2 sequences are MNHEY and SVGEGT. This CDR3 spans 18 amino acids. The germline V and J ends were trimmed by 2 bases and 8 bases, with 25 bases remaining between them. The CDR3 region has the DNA TGTGCCAGCAGTTACAGTGCCCAAGACAGGCACCCGCAAGATGAGCAGTTCTTC. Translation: CASSYSAQDRHPQDEQFF.

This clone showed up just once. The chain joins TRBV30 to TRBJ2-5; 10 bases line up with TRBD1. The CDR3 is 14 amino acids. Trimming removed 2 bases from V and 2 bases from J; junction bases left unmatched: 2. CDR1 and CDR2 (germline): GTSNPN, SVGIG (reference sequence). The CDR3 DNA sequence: TGTGCCTGGAGTCGGACAGGGGGACAAGAGACCCAGTACTTC. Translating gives CAWSRTGGQETQYF.

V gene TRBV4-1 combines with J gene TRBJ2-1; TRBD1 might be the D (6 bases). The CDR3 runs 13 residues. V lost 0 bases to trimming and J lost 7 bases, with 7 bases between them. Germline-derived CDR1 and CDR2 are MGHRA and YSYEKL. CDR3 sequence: CASSQEGGNEQFF. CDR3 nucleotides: TGCGCCAGCAGCCAAGAAGGGGGAAATGAGCAGTTCTTC.

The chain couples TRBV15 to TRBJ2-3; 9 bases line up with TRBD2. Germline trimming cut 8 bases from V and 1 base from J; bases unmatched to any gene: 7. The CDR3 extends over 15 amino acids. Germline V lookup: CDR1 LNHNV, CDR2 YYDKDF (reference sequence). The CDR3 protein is CATLAGARRTDTQYF. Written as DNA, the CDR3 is TGTGCCACCTTAGCGGGGGCGCGACGCACAGATACGCAGTATTTT. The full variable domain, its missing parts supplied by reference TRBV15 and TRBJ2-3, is DAMVIQNPRYQVTQFGKPVTLSCSQTLNHNVMYWYQQKSSQAPKLLFHYYDKDFNNEADTPDNFQSRRPNTSFCFLDIRSPGLGDTAMYLCATLAGARRTDTQYFGPGTRLTVL.

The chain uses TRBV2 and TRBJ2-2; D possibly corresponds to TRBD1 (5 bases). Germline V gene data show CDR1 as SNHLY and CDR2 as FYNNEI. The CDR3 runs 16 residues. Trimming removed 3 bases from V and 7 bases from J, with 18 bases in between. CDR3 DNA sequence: TGTGCCAGCAGTGAGCAGGGATTTCCTCCGAGCGGGGAGCTGTTTTTT. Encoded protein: CASSEQGFPPSGELFF.

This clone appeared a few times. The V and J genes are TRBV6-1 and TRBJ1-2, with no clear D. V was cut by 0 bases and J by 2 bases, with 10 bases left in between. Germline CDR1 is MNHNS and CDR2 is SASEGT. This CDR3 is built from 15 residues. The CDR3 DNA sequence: TGTGCCAGCAGTGAAGCGTTGACTGTCAACTATGGCTACACCTTC. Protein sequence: CASSEALTVNYGYTF.

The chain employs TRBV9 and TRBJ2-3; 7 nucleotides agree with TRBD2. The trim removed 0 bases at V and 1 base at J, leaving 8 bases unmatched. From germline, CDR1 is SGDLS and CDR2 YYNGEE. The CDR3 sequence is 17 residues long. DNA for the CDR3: TGTGCCAGCAGCGTAGGTAGCCAAAGCGGGGGCACAGATACGCAGTATTTT. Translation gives CASSVGSQSGGTDTQYF.

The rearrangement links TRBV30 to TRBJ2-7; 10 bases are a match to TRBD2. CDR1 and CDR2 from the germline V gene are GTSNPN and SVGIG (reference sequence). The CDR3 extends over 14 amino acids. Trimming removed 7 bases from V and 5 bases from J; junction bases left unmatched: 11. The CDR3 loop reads CAFKIAGGRDEQYF. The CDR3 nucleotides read TGTGCCTTCAAGATAGCGGGGGGCAGGGACGAGCAGTACTTC.

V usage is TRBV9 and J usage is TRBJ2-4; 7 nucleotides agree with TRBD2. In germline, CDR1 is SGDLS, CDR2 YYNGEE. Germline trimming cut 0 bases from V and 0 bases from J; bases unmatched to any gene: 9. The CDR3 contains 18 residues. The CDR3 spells CASSVGVVAGVAKNIQYF. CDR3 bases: TGTGCCAGCAGCGTAGGGGTTGTGGCGGGGGTAGCCAAAAACATTCAGTACTTC.

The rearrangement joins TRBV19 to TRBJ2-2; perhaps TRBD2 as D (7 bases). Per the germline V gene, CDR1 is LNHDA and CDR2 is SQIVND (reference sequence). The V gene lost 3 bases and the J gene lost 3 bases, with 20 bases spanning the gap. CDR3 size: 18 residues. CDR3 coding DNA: TGTGCCAGTAGTATTAGAATTACAGGGAGGGATGACACCGGGGAGCTGTTTTTT. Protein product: CASSIRITGRDDTGELFF.

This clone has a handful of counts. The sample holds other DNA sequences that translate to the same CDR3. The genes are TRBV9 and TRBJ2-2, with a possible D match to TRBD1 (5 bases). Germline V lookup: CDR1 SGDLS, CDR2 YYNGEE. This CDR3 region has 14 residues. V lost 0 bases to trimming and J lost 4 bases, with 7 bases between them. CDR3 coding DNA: TGTGCCAGCAGCGTAGGGGGCACCACCGGGGAGCTGTTTTTT. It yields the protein CASSVGGTTGELFF.

The CDR3, as DNA: TGTGCCAGCAGCTTGGGTGATTACAGACGAGGGGCCAACGTCCTGACTTTC. This sequence encodes CASSLGDYRRGANVLTF. This chain joins TRBV5-6 and TRBJ2-6; D gene unclear. This CDR3 is 17 amino acids long. Germline V gives CDR1 SGHDT, CDR2 YYEEEE. V gave up 0 bases and J gave up 4 bases, with 14 bases separating them.

The CDR3 loop reads CASSLRSTEAFF. The DNA of the CDR3 is TGTGCCAGCAGTTTAAGGAGCACTGAAGCTTTCTTT. The chain employs TRBV28 and TRBJ1-1; D gene uncertain. Trimming stripped 2 bases from V and 4 bases from J, with 5 bases between. The CDR3 spans 12 residues. The germline gives CDR1 MDHEN, CDR2 SYDVKM.

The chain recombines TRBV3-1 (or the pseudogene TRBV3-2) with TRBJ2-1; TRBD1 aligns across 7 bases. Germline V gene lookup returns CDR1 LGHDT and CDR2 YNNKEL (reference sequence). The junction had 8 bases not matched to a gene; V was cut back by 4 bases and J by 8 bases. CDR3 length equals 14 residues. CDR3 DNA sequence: TGTGCCAGCAGCCCGCGGAACAGGGGATATGAGCAGTTCTTC. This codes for CASSPRNRGYEQFF.

DNA of the CDR3: TGTGCCAGCAGCTTAGTGTCCCTGGGGCCCTACGAGCAGTACTTC. Protein sequence: CASSLVSLGPYEQYF. The chain combines TRBV7-8 with TRBJ2-7; a possible D gene is TRBD1 (5 bases). Trimming pared 1 base from V and 2 bases from J, leaving 12 bases between. Looked up from germline, CDR1 is SGHVS and CDR2 is FQNEAQ. CDR3 length: 15 residues.